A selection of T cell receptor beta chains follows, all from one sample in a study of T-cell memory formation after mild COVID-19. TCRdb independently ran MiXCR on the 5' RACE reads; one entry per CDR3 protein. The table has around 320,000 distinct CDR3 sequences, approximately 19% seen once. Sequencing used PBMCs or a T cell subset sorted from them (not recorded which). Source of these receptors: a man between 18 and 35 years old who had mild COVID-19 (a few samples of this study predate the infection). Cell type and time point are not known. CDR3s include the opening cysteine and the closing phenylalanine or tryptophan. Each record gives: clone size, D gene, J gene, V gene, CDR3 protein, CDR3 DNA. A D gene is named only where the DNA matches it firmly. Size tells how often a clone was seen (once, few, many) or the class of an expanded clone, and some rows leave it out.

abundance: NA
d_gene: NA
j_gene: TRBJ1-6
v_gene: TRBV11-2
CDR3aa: CASSLAKYSPLHF
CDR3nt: TGTGCCAGCAGCTTAGCCAAGTATTCACCCCTCCACTTT

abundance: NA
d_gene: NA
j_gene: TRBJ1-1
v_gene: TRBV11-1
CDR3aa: CASSYTQNTEAFF
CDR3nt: TGTGCCAGCAGCTACACACAGAACACTGAAGCTTTCTTT

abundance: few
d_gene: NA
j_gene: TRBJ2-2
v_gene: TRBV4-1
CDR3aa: CASSQDPMGGLSNTGELFF
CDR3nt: TGCGCCAGCAGCCAAGACCCAATGGGGGGCCTTTCGAACACCGGGGAGCTGTTTTTT

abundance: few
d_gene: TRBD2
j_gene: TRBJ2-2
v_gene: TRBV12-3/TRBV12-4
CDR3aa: CASSKRGGPSGELFF
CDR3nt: TGTGCCAGCAGTAAGCGGGGGGGCCCGTCCGGGGAGCTGTTTTTT

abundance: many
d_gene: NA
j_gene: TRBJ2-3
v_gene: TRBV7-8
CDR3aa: CASSFSSASTDTQYF
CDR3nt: TGTGCCAGCAGCTTTTCTAGTGCTAGCACAGATACGCAGTATTTT

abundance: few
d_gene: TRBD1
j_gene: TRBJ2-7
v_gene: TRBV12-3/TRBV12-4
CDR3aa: CASSVRDRGLYEQYF
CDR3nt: TGTGCCAGCAGTGTCCGGGACAGGGGTCTATACGAGCAGTACTTC

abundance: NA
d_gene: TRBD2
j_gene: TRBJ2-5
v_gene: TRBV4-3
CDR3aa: CASSQDGLAENQETQYF
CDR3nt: TGCGCCAGCAGCCAAGACGGACTAGCGGAAAACCAAGAGACCCAGTACTTC

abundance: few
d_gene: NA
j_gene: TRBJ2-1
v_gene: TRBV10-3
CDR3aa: CAISISMIYNEQFF
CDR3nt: TGTGCCATCAGTATTTCTATGATATACAATGAGCAGTTCTTC

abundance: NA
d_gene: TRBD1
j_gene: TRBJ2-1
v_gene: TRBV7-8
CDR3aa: CASSPHAGQGYNEQFF
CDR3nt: TGTGCCAGCAGCCCCCACGCGGGACAGGGATACAATGAGCAGTTCTTC

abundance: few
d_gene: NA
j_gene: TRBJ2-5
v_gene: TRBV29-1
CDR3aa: CSVDIPGVQETQYF
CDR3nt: TGCAGCGTTGACATCCCTGGAGTCCAAGAGACCCAGTACTTC

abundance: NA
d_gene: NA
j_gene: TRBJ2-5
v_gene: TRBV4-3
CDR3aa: CASSQDFRGTQETQYF
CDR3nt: TGCGCCAGCAGCCAAGATTTCCGGGGTACCCAAGAGACCCAGTACTTC

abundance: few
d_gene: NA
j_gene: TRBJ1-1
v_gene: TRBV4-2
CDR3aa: CASSQDLNIRFTEAFF
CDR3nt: TGTGCCAGCAGCCAAGATTTAAACATTCGCTTCACTGAAGCTTTCTTT

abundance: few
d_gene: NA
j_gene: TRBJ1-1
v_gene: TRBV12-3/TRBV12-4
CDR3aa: CASSFRQVNTEAFF
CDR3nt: TGTGCCAGCAGTTTCAGGCAGGTGAACACTGAAGCTTTCTTT

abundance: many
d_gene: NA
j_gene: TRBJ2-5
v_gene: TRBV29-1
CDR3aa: CSVRVGSETQYF
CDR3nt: TGCAGCGTTCGGGTGGGATCCGAGACCCAGTACTTC

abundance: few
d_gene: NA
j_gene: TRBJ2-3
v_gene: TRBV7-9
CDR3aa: CASTPPMSTDTQYF
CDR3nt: TGTGCCAGCACTCCACCCATGTCCACAGATACGCAGTATTTT

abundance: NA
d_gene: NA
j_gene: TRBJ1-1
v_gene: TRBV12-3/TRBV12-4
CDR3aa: CASSPSAYTEAFF
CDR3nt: TGTGCCAGCAGCCCCTCTGCGTACACTGAAGCTTTCTTT

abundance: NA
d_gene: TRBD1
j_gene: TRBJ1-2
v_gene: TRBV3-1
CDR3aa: CASSRGTGAFNYGYTF
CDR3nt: TGTGCCAGCAGCCGAGGGACAGGGGCATTTAACTATGGCTACACCTTC

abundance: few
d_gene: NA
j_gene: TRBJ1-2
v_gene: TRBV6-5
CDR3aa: CASSYGAGSYTF
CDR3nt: TGTGCCAGCAGTTACGGAGCCGGCAGCTACACCTTC

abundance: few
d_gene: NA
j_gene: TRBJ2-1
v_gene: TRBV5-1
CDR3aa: CASSLRQPGGEQFF
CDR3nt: TGCGCCAGCAGCCTCCGCCAACCCGGGGGTGAGCAGTTCTTC

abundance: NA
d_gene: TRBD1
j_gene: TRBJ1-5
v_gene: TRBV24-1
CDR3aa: CATSDGTGGNQPQHF
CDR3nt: TGTGCCACCAGTGATGGGACAGGGGGGAACCAGCCCCAGCATTTT

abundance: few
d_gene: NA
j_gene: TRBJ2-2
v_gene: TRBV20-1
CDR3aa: CSARVRGGNTGELFF
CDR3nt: TGCAGTGCTAGAGTGCGGGGCGGCAACACCGGGGAGCTGTTTTTT

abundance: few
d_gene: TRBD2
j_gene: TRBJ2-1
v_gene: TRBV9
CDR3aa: CASSTGLAGFDEQFF
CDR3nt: TGTGCCAGCAGCACGGGACTAGCGGGGTTCGATGAGCAGTTCTTC

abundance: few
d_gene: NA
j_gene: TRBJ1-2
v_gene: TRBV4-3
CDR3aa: CASSQARGANYGYTF
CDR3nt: TGCGCCAGCAGCCAAGCGCGGGGCGCTAACTATGGCTACACCTTC

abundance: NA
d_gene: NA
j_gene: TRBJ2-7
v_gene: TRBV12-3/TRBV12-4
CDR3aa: CASSFGQQSYEQYF
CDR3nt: TGTGCCAGCAGTTTCGGGCAGCAGAGCTACGAGCAGTACTTC

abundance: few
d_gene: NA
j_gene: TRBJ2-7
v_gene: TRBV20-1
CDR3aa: CSARWGRGHEQYF
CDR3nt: TGCAGTGCTAGATGGGGTCGGGGCCACGAGCAGTACTTC

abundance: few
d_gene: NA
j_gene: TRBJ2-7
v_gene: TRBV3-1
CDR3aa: CASTPGPESDF
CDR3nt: TGTGCCAGCACTCCAGGACCAGAGTCGGACTTC

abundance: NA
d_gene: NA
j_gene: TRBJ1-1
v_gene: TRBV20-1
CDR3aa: CSARGGRNTEAFF
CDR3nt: TGCAGTGCTAGAGGGGGAAGGAACACTGAAGCTTTCTTT

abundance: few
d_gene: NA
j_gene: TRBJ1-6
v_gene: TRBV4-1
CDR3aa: CASRGRASSYNSPLHF
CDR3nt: TGCGCCAGCAGGGGCCGGGCAAGCTCCTATAATTCACCCCTCCACTTT

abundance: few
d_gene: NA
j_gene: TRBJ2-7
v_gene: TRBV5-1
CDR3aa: CASSLRGASSYEQYF
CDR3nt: TGCGCCAGCAGCTTGAGGGGGGCGAGCTCCTACGAGCAGTACTTC

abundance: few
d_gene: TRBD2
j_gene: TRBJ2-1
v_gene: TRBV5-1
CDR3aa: CASSLVSGGSQFF
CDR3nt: TGCGCCAGCAGCTTGGTCAGCGGGGGGTCCCAGTTCTTC

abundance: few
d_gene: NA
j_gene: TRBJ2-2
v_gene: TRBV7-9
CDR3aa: CASSSAPGPNTGELFF
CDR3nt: TGTGCCAGCAGCTCGGCCCCGGGACCCAACACCGGGGAGCTGTTTTTT

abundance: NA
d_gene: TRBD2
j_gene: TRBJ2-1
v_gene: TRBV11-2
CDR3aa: CASSRSGATYNEQFF
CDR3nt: TGTGCCAGCAGCCGTAGCGGGGCAACCTACAATGAGCAGTTCTTC

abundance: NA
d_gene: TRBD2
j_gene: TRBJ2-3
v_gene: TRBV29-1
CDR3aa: CSVGTSGIGTDTQYF
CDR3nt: TGCAGCGTTGGGACTAGCGGGATTGGCACAGATACGCAGTATTTT

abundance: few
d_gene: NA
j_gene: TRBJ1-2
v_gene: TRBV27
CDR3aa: CASGSWRSLTNYGYTF
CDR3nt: TGTGCCAGCGGCTCCTGGCGCAGCCTCACTAACTATGGCTACACCTTC

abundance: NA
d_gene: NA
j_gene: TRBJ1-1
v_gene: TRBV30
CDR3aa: CAWSTYEGWNTEAFF
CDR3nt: TGTGCCTGGAGCACCTACGAGGGGTGGAACACTGAAGCTTTCTTT

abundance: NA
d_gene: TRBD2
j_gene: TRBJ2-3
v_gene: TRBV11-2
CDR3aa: CASSLEGAGAVNTDTQYF
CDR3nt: TGTGCCAGCAGCTTAGAAGGAGCGGGGGCCGTAAACACAGATACGCAGTATTTT

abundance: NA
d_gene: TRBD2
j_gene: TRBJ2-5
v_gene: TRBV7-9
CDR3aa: CASSATRAGDLGRGTQYF
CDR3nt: TGTGCCAGCAGCGCCACGCGTGCGGGGGACCTCGGGCGAGGGACCCAGTACTTC

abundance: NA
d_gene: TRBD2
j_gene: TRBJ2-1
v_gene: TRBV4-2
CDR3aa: CASSQDMAGGPVQEQFF
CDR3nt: TGTGCCAGCAGCCAAGATATGGCGGGGGGTCCCGTCCAGGAGCAGTTCTTC

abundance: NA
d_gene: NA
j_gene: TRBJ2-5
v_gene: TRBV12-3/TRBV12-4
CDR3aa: CAITPTGSGETQYF
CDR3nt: TGTGCCATCACCCCTACGGGGAGCGGAGAGACCCAGTACTTC

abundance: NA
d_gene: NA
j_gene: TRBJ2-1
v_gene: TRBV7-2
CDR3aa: CASSPGRGANNEQFF
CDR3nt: TGTGCCAGCAGCCCAGGGCGGGGAGCAAACAATGAGCAGTTCTTC

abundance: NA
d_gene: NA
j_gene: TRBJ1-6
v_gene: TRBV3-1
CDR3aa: CASSHGRNSPLHF
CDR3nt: TGTGCCAGCAGCCATGGTCGGAATTCACCCCTCCACTTT

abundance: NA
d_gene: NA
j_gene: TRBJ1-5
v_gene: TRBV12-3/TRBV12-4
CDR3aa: CASTEAGYSNQPQHF
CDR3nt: TGTGCCAGCACGGAAGCAGGGTATAGCAATCAGCCCCAGCATTTT

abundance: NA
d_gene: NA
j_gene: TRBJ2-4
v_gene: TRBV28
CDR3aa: CASSADALAKNIQYF
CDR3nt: TGTGCCAGCAGTGCAGATGCATTAGCCAAAAACATTCAGTACTTC

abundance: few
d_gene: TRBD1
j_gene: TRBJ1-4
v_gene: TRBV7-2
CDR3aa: CASSLDRSSLFF
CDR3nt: TGTGCCAGCAGCCTGGACAGGAGTTCACTGTTTTTT

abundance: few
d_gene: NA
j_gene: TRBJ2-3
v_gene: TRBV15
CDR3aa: CATRRGLTDTQYF
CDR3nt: TGTGCCACCAGACGGGGACTCACAGATACGCAGTATTTT

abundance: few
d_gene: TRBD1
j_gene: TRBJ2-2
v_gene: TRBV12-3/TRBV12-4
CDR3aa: CASSLRDRGRELFF
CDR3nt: TGTGCCAGCAGTTTAAGGGACAGGGGAAGGGAGCTGTTTTTT

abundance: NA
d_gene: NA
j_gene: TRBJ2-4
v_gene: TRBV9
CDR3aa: CASSVEAGKNIQYF
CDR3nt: TGTGCCAGCAGCGTAGAGGCAGGCAAAAACATTCAGTACTTC

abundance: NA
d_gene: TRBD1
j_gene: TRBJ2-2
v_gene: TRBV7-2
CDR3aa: CASSSGQGYTGELFF
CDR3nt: TGTGCCAGCAGCTCGGGACAGGGCTACACCGGGGAGCTGTTTTTT

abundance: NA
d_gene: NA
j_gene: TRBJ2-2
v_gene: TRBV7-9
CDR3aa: CASSLSGGDTGELFF
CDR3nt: TGTGCCAGCAGCTTATCCGGGGGCGACACCGGGGAGCTGTTTTTT